Sequencing of this T cell receptor (beta chain) was carried out in a study of blood T cell repertoires in COVID-19. Original analysis: Reference gene primer amplification yielded estimated nucleated cell counts. Produced via immunoSEQ multiplex PCR; TCRdb's table is partial and in-frame only. That table supplies the V and J calls and clone size; D and trimming were determined from the DNA. The profile covers a few hundred thousand clones, with roughly 90% appearing a single time and 0.75% to 0.85% taken by the ten largest. The count of this clone is one. Patients of the Seattle cohort, enrolled during active infection, were followed longitudinally. Germline V CDR1 and CDR2: MNHEY, SMNVEV (reference sequence). J lost 5 bases, V lost 5 bases, and 6 bases had no gene match. The CDR3 contains 15 residues.

The J gene is TRBJ2-1, the V gene TRBV27, with 10 bases lining up with TRBD2. The clonotype was recovered from a man younger than 30 with COVID-19, enrolled during active disease. Sequencing used peripheral blood. CDR3 DNA: TGTGCCAGCAGTACGAGCGGGAGGGACAACAATGAGCAGTTCTTC. This translates into CASSTSGRDNNEQFF.